Included here is one T cell receptor (beta chain) sequence, with context. The data belong to a study of blood T cell repertoires in COVID-19. The wider study: Samples representing acute and convalescent COVID-19 were sourced from the United States, Italy and Spain. Nucleic acid was either cDNA or gDNA, and it came from T cells, B-cell-depleted T cells, or PBMCs.

Using immunoSEQ multiplex PCR, the repertoire was profiled, and TCRdb retains in-frame clones only, with some absent. The sample lists some 110,000 clones; over 75% were seen once. The ends were cut back, 1 base at V and 4 bases at J, with 8 bases in the middle. CDR3 length equals 13 residues. CDR1 is GTSNPN and CDR2 is SVGIG in the germline V gene (reference sequence). This TCR was sampled from a human donor in a cohort sampled during active COVID-19. The chain joins TRBV30 to TRBJ1-5; D not resolved. Material for sequencing was peripheral blood. CDR3 coding DNA: TGTGCCTGGAGTGGAGGGTCTAATCAGCCCCAGCATTTT. Translation: CAWSGGSNQPQHF.